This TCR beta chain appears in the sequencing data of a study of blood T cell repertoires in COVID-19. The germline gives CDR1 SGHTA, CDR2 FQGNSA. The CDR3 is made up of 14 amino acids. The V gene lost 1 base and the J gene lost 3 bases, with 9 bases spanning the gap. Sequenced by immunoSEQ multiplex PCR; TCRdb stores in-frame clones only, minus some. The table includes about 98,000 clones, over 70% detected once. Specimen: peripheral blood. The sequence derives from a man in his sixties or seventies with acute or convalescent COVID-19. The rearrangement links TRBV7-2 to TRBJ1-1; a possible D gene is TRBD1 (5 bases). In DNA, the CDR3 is TGTGCCAGCAGCTTAGGGCAGGGATACACTGAAGCTTTCTTT. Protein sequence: CASSLGQGYTEAFF.